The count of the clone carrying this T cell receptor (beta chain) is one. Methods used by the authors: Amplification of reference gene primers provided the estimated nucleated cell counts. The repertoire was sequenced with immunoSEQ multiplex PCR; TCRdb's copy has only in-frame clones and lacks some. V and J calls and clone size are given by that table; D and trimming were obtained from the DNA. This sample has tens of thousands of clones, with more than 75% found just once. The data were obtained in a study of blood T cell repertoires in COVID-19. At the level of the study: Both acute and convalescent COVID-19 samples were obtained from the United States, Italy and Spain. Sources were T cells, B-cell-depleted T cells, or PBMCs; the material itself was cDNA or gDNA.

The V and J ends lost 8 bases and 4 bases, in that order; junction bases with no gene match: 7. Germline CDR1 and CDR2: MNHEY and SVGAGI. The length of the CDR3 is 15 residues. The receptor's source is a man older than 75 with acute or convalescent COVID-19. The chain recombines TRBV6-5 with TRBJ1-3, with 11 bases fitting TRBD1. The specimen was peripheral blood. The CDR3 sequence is CASSPGDRGGNTIYF. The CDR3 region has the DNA TGTGCCAGCTCCCCGGGGGACAGGGGGGGAAACACCATATATTTT.